This TCR beta chain was identified during a study of cytomegalovirus exposure and HLA in healthy donors. In the PCR, 60 Vbeta and 13 Jbeta primers were used. Clones were read by immunoSEQ multiplex PCR, and TCRdb kept only the in-frame ones, dropping some. The sample gives 90,000 to 100,000 clones, 82% of which show up once; roughly 3.8% is in the top ten. Overall study findings and caveats: The authors listed roughly 150 TCR beta chains as cytomegalovirus-associated. It was in a later analysis that TCR association rates were seen to vary by HLA locus, highest for DRB1 and lowest for HLA-C.

Notes on this clone: Its antigen is unidentified.

What was sequenced was PBMCs. This clonotype originated in a man between 45 and 60 years old in good health and CMV-seronegative.

The CDR3 protein is CASSLYQADTQYF. In DNA form, the CDR3 reads TGTGCCAGCAGCTTATACCAGGCAGATACGCAGTATTTT. The rearrangement uses TRBV7-8 and TRBJ2-3; D call uncertain. This CDR3 contains 13 residues. Germline V gene data show CDR1 as SGHVS and CDR2 as FQNEAQ. V lost 2 bases and J lost 4, with 7 bases in between.